One and the same sample provided the 29 T cell receptor beta chains below, sequenced in a study of blood T cell repertoires in COVID-19. Libraries were prepared by immunoSEQ multiplex PCR; TCRdb keeps only in-frame clonotypes and omits some of them. The table has 85,000 to 120,000 clones, approximately 86% seen once. The material sequenced was peripheral blood. The receptors originated from a woman aged 50 to 65 with COVID-19, enrolled during active disease.

The chain employs TRBV7-9 and TRBJ1-4; possible D gene TRBD1, 6 bases. The CDR3 consists of 14 residues. Per germline, CDR1 SEHNR and CDR2 FQNEAQ (reference sequence). With 5 bases removed from V and 8 bases from J, the gap between germline ends came to 15 bases. This chain's CDR3 is CASSDPRTVEKLFF. Written as DNA, the CDR3 is TGTGCCAGCAGCGATCCCCGGACAGTGGAAAAACTGTTTTTT.

The genes are TRBV11-1 and TRBJ2-5; tentatively, D is TRBD2 (6 bases). Germline V CDR1 and CDR2: SGHAT, FQDESV (reference sequence). V lost 5 bases and J 1 base, leaving 11 bases between the germline ends. The CDR3 has 14 amino acids. CDR3 coding DNA: TGTGCCAGCAGCCGTGGCGGGGCCCAAGAGACCCAGTACTTC. Its translation is CASSRGGAQETQYF.

DNA of the CDR3: TGTGCCAGCAGCTTCGGAGGTCCAGGCCCCCACAATGAGCAGTTCTTC. The encoded protein is CASSFGGPGPHNEQFF. The J gene is TRBJ2-1, the V gene TRBV5-4, with D perhaps matching TRBD2 (5 bases). The CDR3 has 16 amino acids. Germline CDR1 SGHNT, CDR2 YYREEE (reference sequence). V was pared by 2 bases and J by 5 bases, with 17 bases between.

The rearrangement uses TRBV6-5 and TRBJ1-4; a weak D match, TRBD1 (5 bases). The CDR3 has 11 amino acids. V shed 6 bases and J shed 11 bases, with 10 bases lying between them. Per germline, CDR1 MNHEY and CDR2 SVGAGI. CDR3 in DNA: TGTGCCAGCAGCTTCCGGGGGAAACTGTTTTTT. Protein sequence: CASSFRGKLFF.

The chain uses TRBV20-1 and TRBJ1-2; maybe TRBD1 (6 bases). The CDR3 length is 11 residues. Germline V lookup: CDR1 DFQATT, CDR2 SNEGSKA (reference sequence). CDR3 amino acids: CRTGSAYGYTF. The CDR3 DNA follows: TGCAGGACAGGTTCCGCCTATGGCTACACCTTC.

The chain links TRBV2 to TRBJ1-2; tentative D call: TRBD1 (5 bases). With 1 base removed from V and 4 bases from J, the gap between germline ends came to 13 bases. Germline V gives CDR1 SNHLY, CDR2 FYNNEI. The CDR3 has 15 residues. The CDR3 DNA follows: TGTGCCAGCAGTGAAGATGGAGGGACCCTCTATGGCTACACCTTC. As protein: CASSEDGGTLYGYTF.

This clone was detected a few times. The chain couples TRBV4-1 to TRBJ2-1, with D perhaps matching TRBD2 (6 bases). The V and J ends lost 2 bases and 2 bases respectively, with 16 bases between them. Looked up from germline, CDR1 is MGHRA and CDR2 is YSYEKL. The CDR3 runs 17 residues. DNA of the CDR3: TGCGCCAGCAGCCAATCCGGCGGGGTCGGTCCCTACAATGAGCAGTTCTTC. It is translated as CASSQSGGVGPYNEQFF.

This chain joins TRBV6-5 and TRBJ1-6; 7 bases agree with TRBD1. Germline CDR1 MNHEY, CDR2 SVGAGI. V trimming: 6 bases; J trimming: 9 bases; junction bases outside the gene matches: 8. The CDR3 extends over 14 amino acids. The CDR3 bases are TGTGCCAGCAGATGGGACAGTTTGATTTCACCCCTCCACTTT. This sequence encodes CASRWDSLISPLHF.

V gene TRBV3-1 (or the pseudogene TRBV3-2) combines with J gene TRBJ2-3; possibly TRBD2 for D (5 bases). Germline V lookup: CDR1 LGHDT, CDR2 YNNKEL (reference sequence). Trimming shortened V by 1 base and J by 7 bases, and 6 bases separated the two germline ends. The CDR3 extends over 12 amino acids. CDR3: CASSQVANTQYF. The CDR3 nucleotides read TGTGCCAGCAGCCAAGTAGCGAATACGCAGTATTTT.

The chain employs TRBV6-5 and TRBJ2-3; weak D call: TRBD1 (6 bases). Trimming removed 7 bases from V and 0 bases from J, with 14 bases in between. The CDR3 has 15 residues. Germline V lookup: CDR1 MNHEY, CDR2 SVGAGI. The CDR3 DNA sequence: TGTGCCAGCACCCCAGGGGCACTTAGCACAGATACGCAGTATTTT. Amino acid sequence: CASTPGALSTDTQYF.

The chain carries TRBV5-1 and TRBJ2-2; D uncertain. CDR1 SGHRS and CDR2 YFSETQ come from the germline V gene. V was cut by 0 bases and J by 7 bases, with 7 bases left in between. The CDR3 has 13 residues. The CDR3 region is CASSLASGGELFF. The CDR3 DNA reads as TGCGCCAGCAGCTTGGCCTCGGGCGGGGAGCTGTTTTTT.

The table lists this clone with a count of one. This chain links TRBV4-3 with TRBJ1-2; 12 bases align to TRBD1. J gave up 8 bases and V 4 bases, and 8 bases lay outside the gene matches. Per the germline V gene, CDR1 is LGHNA and CDR2 is YSLEER. This CDR3 comprises 15 residues. The CDR3 nucleotides read TGCGCCAGCAGCCCCGAAGCCGGGACAGGGGGCGGCTACACCTTC. It is translated as CASSPEAGTGGGYTF.

The V and J genes are TRBV5-1 and TRBJ2-3, with 7 bases lining up with TRBD2. CDR1 and CDR2 from the germline V gene are SGHRS and YFSETQ. J gave up 4 bases and V 0 bases, and 8 bases lay outside the gene matches. The CDR3 totals 16 residues. The CDR3 reads CASSLAWRGIADTQYF. CDR3 DNA sequence: TGCGCCAGCAGCTTGGCCTGGCGGGGGATCGCAGATACGCAGTATTTT.

The chain is built from TRBV6-1 and TRBJ2-7, with TRBD2 matching 9 bases. The CDR3 spans 15 residues. Germline lookup yields CDR1 MNHNS and CDR2 SASEGT. V dropped 3 bases and J dropped 1; count of bases not matched to a gene: 4. The CDR3 protein is CASSERGGWSYEQYF. The CDR3 DNA is TGTGCCAGCAGTGAGCGGGGGGGCTGGTCCTACGAGCAGTACTTC.

This chain links TRBV3-1 (or the pseudogene TRBV3-2) with TRBJ2-1, with 12 bases matching TRBD2. Per germline, CDR1 LGHDT and CDR2 YNNKEL (reference sequence). The CDR3 sequence is 17 residues long. The V segment lost 0 bases and the J segment 4 bases; nucleotides outside the gene matches: 4. The CDR3, as DNA: TGTGCCAGCAGCCAAGAGGCTAGCGGGGGGGTGTACAATGAGCAGTTCTTC. Translated, it gives CASSQEASGGVYNEQFF.

The chain is built from TRBV11-1 and TRBJ2-3; 12 nucleotides match TRBD2. This CDR3 comprises 16 residues. From germline, CDR1 is SGHAT and CDR2 FQDESV (reference sequence). The V segment lost 5 bases and the J segment 1 base; nucleotides outside the gene matches: 4. In DNA form, the CDR3 reads TGTGCCAGCAGCACCAGACTAGCGGGGGGCACAGATACGCAGTATTTT. Protein: CASSTRLAGGTDTQYF.

The chain uses TRBV7-8 and TRBJ2-5; 9 bases are shared with TRBD1. Per the germline V gene, CDR1 is SGHVS and CDR2 is FQNEAQ. With 7 bases clipped from V and 2 bases from J, the junction kept 2 bases outside the gene matches. The CDR3 totals 13 residues. The CDR3 loop is CASIQGAQETQYF. The CDR3 DNA sequence: TGTGCCAGCATACAGGGGGCACAAGAGACCCAGTACTTC.

This chain links TRBV6-4 with TRBJ1-1; D call uncertain. Between the trimmed V and J ends, which lost 2 bases and 4 bases, there was a span of 8 bases. The CDR3 consists of 13 residues. CDR1 MRHNA and CDR2 SNTAGT come from the germline V gene. The CDR3 nucleotides are TGTGCCAGCAGTGACGAGGAGGGCACTGAAGCTTTCTTT. It translates to CASSDEEGTEAFF.

V gene TRBV4-1 combines with J gene TRBJ2-7; D is perhaps TRBD2 (5 bases). Between the trimmed V and J ends, which lost 2 bases and 0 bases, there was a span of 11 bases. Germline V gene lookup returns CDR1 MGHRA and CDR2 YSYEKL. The CDR3 consists of 15 residues. The CDR3 here is CASSQKLGSSYEQYF. The DNA for the CDR3 is TGCGCCAGCAGCCAAAAATTGGGGAGCTCCTACGAGCAGTACTTC.

The chain combines TRBV5-4 with TRBJ2-7; 9 bases map to TRBD1. Germline V gene data show CDR1 as SGHNT and CDR2 as YYREEE (reference sequence). V lost 3 bases, J lost 0 bases, and 7 bases stayed unmatched. This CDR3 is 16 amino acids long. The CDR3 protein is CASSYYGQGNSYEQYF. In DNA form, the CDR3 reads TGTGCCAGCAGCTACTATGGACAGGGGAACTCCTACGAGCAGTACTTC.

In this sample, this clone turned up once. The rearrangement links TRBV6-5 to TRBJ2-1; 11 nucleotides align to TRBD2. Per the germline V gene, CDR1 is MNHEY and CDR2 is SVGAGI. The CDR3 covers 14 residues. The ends lost 2 bases at V and 8 bases at J; junction bases unmatched: 2. In DNA, the CDR3 is TGTGCCAGCAGTTACGTAGCGGGGGGGCATGAGCAGTTCTTC. Translation gives CASSYVAGGHEQFF.

The chain recombines TRBV5-6 with TRBJ1-6; 8 bases align to TRBD1. The V gene's germline CDR1 is SGHDT and CDR2 YYEEEE. The CDR3 has 15 residues. V lost 1 base to trimming and J lost 9 bases; unmatched junction nucleotides: 6. CDR3 coding DNA: TGTGCCAGCAGCTTGCCTGACAGGGGTGGTTCACCCCTCCACTTT. Translated: CASSLPDRGGSPLHF. Filled out from reference TRBV5-6 and TRBJ1-6, the complete variable domain reads DAGVTQSPTHLIKTRGQQVTLRCSPKSGHDTVSWYQQALGQGPQFIFQYYEEEERQRGNFPDRFSGHQFPNYSSELNVNALLLGDSALYLCASSLPDRGGSPLHFGNGTRLTVT.

This chain joins TRBV6-6 and TRBJ2-2; D is possibly TRBD1 (5 bases). The CDR3 consists of 15 residues. Germline CDR1 and CDR2: MNHNY and SVGAGI (reference sequence). V was pared by 2 bases and J by 1 base, with 8 bases between. CDR3 region: CASSYRQGNTGELFF. CDR3 in DNA: TGTGCCAGCAGTTACCGCCAGGGGAACACCGGGGAGCTGTTTTTT.

The chain recombines TRBV28 with TRBJ1-6, with D unresolved. This CDR3 has 15 amino acids. V dropped 8 bases and J dropped 1 base, with 12 bases sitting between them. CDR1 is MDHEN, CDR2 SYDVKM, per germline. DNA of the CDR3: TGTGCCAGCGGTCTGCGGGGTTCCTATAATTCACCCCTCCACTTT. Protein product: CASGLRGSYNSPLHF.

The rearrangement joins TRBV3-1 (or the pseudogene TRBV3-2) to TRBJ2-2; 9 nucleotides line up with TRBD1. V lost 1 base to trimming and J lost 7 bases; unmatched junction nucleotides: 1. The CDR3 is made up of 14 amino acids. CDR1 LGHDT and CDR2 YNNKEL come from the germline V gene (reference sequence). In DNA, the CDR3 is TGTGCCAGCAGCCAAGGACAGGGGGTCGGGGAGCTGTTTTTT. As protein: CASSQGQGVGELFF.

J is TRBJ1-2 and V is TRBV2; D gene uncertain. The V end lost 2 bases, the J end lost 0 bases, and 7 bases lay between the germline ends. Germline loops: CDR1 SNHLY, CDR2 FYNNEI. The CDR3 runs to 14 residues. CDR3 sequence: CASSEQAANYGYTF. CDR3 sequence (DNA): TGTGCCAGCAGTGAACAGGCAGCTAACTATGGCTACACCTTC.

CDR3 DNA sequence: TGTGCCATCAGTGAGTCGATGGGACAGGGTGGGCAGCCCCAGCATTTT. Its translation: CAISESMGQGGQPQHF. The V call is TRBV10-3, the J call TRBJ1-5, with TRBD1 matching 9 bases. J lost 7 bases, V lost 0 bases, and 7 bases had no gene match. CDR1 and CDR2 from the germline V gene are ENHRY and SYGVKD. The CDR3 consists of 16 residues.

V gene TRBV7-2 combines with J gene TRBJ2-3; D uncertain. V lost 3 bases, J lost 0 bases, and 10 bases lay in between. This CDR3 is 15 amino acids long. Per the germline V gene, CDR1 is SGHTA and CDR2 is FQGNSA. The CDR3 DNA reads as TGTGCCAGCAGCTTTCAGAGGCTTAGCACAGATACGCAGTATTTT. It specifies CASSFQRLSTDTQYF.

In its sample, this clone was seen a few times. The gene calls are TRBV6-1 and TRBJ2-7, with D unclear. This CDR3 comprises 14 residues. V was clipped by 3 bases and J by 2 bases, with 11 bases between them. The germline gives CDR1 MNHNS, CDR2 SASEGT. CDR3 residues: CASSESQAAYEQYF. The CDR3, as DNA: TGTGCCAGCAGTGAGTCCCAGGCCGCCTACGAGCAGTACTTC.